This passage covers 20 T cell receptor beta chains from one sample sequenced in a study of blood T cell repertoires in COVID-19. Clones were sequenced by immunoSEQ multiplex PCR, and TCRdb holds only the in-frame ones, with some missing. The sample has roughly 280,000 clones; about 85% are singletons. The sample taken for sequencing was peripheral blood. All receptors derive from a woman between 45 and 65 years old who had recovered from COVID-19.

This clone was found a few times. The V gene is TRBV12-3 or TRBV12-4, the J gene TRBJ1-1; tentatively, D is TRBD1 (6 bases). With 6 bases removed from V and 4 bases from J, the gap between germline ends came to 12 bases. The length of the CDR3 is 13 residues. Written as DNA, the CDR3 is TGTGCCAGCAGGTACAGGGAAGCCACTGAAGCTTTCTTT. Protein sequence: CASRYREATEAFF.

V gene TRBV11-2 combines with J gene TRBJ2-7; possibly TRBD2 for D (5 bases). Germline loops: CDR1 SGHAT, CDR2 FQNNGV. The ends were cut back, 5 bases at V and 5 bases at J, with 10 bases in the middle. The CDR3 is made up of 12 amino acids. CDR3 region: CASSKTRNEQYF. DNA of the CDR3: TGTGCCAGCAGCAAAACTAGGAACGAGCAGTACTTC.

This clone was detected a few times. The rearrangement joins TRBV6-1 to TRBJ2-7; no definite D call. Trimming removed 2 bases at V and 0 bases at J, with 14 bases between. CDR3 length: 16 amino acids. CDR1 is MNHNS, CDR2 SASEGT, per germline. The CDR3 sequence: CASSESRQFSSYEQYF. In nucleotides, the CDR3 is TGTGCCAGCAGTGAAAGCAGGCAGTTCAGCTCCTACGAGCAGTACTTC.

The chain has TRBV9 and TRBJ1-3; TRBD1 aligns across 7 bases. With 3 bases clipped from V and 2 bases from J, the junction kept 5 bases outside the gene matches. Germline CDR1 is SGDLS and CDR2 is YYNGEE. The CDR3 covers 15 residues. CDR3 DNA sequence: TGTGCCAGCAGCGGACAGGGACTTGCTGGAAACACCATATATTTT. This encodes CASSGQGLAGNTIYF.

The CDR3 nucleotides read TGTGCCAGTAGTATTGCAGAAGGGACTAATCAGCCCCAGCATTTT. As protein: CASSIAEGTNQPQHF. The J gene is TRBJ1-5, the V gene TRBV19; D is possibly TRBD1 (5 bases). With 3 bases removed from V and 4 bases from J, the gap between germline ends came to 13 bases. There are 15 residues in the CDR3. The germline V gene has CDR1 LNHDA and CDR2 SQIVND (reference sequence). Supplemented by reference TRBV19 and TRBJ1-5, the full variable domain reads DGGITQSPKYLFRKEGQNVTLSCEQNLNHDAMYWYRQDPGQGLRLIYYSQIVNDFQKGDIAEGYSVSREKKESFPLTVTSAQKNPTAFYLCASSIAEGTNQPQHFGDGTRLSIL.

V gene TRBV5-1 combines with J gene TRBJ2-3; tentatively, D is TRBD1 (5 bases). V lost 4 bases, J lost 0 bases, and 12 bases lay in between. Germline V gene sequence: CDR1 SGHRS, CDR2 YFSETQ. There are 15 residues in the CDR3. CDR3 bases: TGCGCCAGCAGCATAGGACACCCTAGCACAGATACGCAGTATTTT. Translating gives CASSIGHPSTDTQYF.

The chain joins TRBV18 to TRBJ2-1; 9 bases agree with TRBD2. The CDR3 is 17 residues long. V lost 1 base, J lost 6 bases, and 10 bases stayed unmatched. Germline CDR1 reads KGHSH; CDR2 reads LQKENI. CDR3 sequence: CASSPLSAGGPTNEQFF. CDR3 DNA sequence: TGTGCCAGCTCACCACTATCGGCGGGAGGGCCTACCAATGAGCAGTTCTTC.

This chain joins TRBV14 and TRBJ2-1, with 14 bases fitting TRBD2. Germline V gives CDR1 SGHDN, CDR2 FVKESK. The CDR3 length is 13 residues. The V gene end was trimmed by 4 bases and the J gene end by 13 bases; junction bases not matched to a gene: 3. CDR3 nucleotides: TGTGCCAGCAGCCCGGGACTAGCGGGAGATCAGTTCTTC. Its protein product is CASSPGLAGDQFF.

Sample share makes this clone medium-sized. The chain couples TRBV27 to TRBJ1-1, with D uncertain. CDR1 is MNHEY, CDR2 SMNVEV, per germline (reference sequence). The V end was cut by 4 bases, the J end by 7 bases, with 13 bases between. This CDR3 has 13 residues. CDR3 in amino acids: CASSSDPGGEAFF. In DNA, the CDR3 is TGTGCCAGCAGTTCTGACCCCGGCGGTGAAGCTTTCTTT.

The J gene is TRBJ2-1, the V gene TRBV7-3; TRBD2 is a possible D gene (6 bases). V dropped 3 bases and J dropped 0 bases, with 9 bases sitting between them. Germline V CDR1 and CDR2: SGHTA, FQGTGA. The CDR3 runs 15 residues. The CDR3 here is CASSFYGSSYNEQFF. Written as DNA, the CDR3 is TGTGCCAGCAGCTTCTACGGGAGCTCCTACAATGAGCAGTTCTTC.

This clone was seen only once. V is TRBV6-5 and J is TRBJ2-7; D may be TRBD2 (6 bases). The CDR3 is made up of 13 amino acids. The germline V and J ends were trimmed by 8 bases and 3 bases, with 14 bases remaining between them. Germline CDR1 and CDR2: MNHEY and SVGAGI. The CDR3 spells CASGPTGDYEQYF. The CDR3 DNA is TGTGCCAGCGGCCCCACGGGGGACTACGAGCAGTACTTC.

This clone was counted a single time. The CDR3 is CASTHTAYEQYF. The CDR3 nucleotides read TGTGCCAGCACCCATACGGCCTACGAGCAGTACTTC. V gene TRBV28 combines with J gene TRBJ2-7; no clear D. The CDR3 runs to 12 residues. Trimming left V 7 bases short and J 2 bases short, with 9 bases between. CDR1 MDHEN and CDR2 SYDVKM come from the germline V gene.

The genes are TRBV7-9 and TRBJ2-7; 9 bases agree with TRBD2. Germline V CDR1 and CDR2: SEHNR, FQNEAQ (reference sequence). Trimming took 2 bases from V and 2 from J; bases not matched to a gene: 7. The CDR3 loop spans 16 amino acids. CDR3 protein: CASSLPGGGAPYEQYF. The DNA for the CDR3 is TGTGCCAGCAGCTTACCGGGCGGGGGGGCTCCCTACGAGCAGTACTTC.

CDR3 DNA: TGTGCCAGCAGCGTAGATAGCCCTAACTATGGCTACACCTTC. Its translation: CASSVDSPNYGYTF. V is TRBV9 and J is TRBJ1-2; D is unresolved. The germline V and J ends were trimmed by 0 bases and 0 bases, with 6 bases remaining between them. CDR3 size: 14 residues. Germline CDR1 is SGDLS and CDR2 is YYNGEE.

CDR3 amino acids: CAWSRVLDRTSGRAGHEQYF. The CDR3 DNA reads as TGTGCCTGGAGTAGGGTCCTTGATCGAACTAGCGGGAGGGCCGGGCACGAGCAGTACTTC. The chain combines TRBV30 with TRBJ2-7; 13 bases agree with TRBD2. The CDR3 totals 20 residues. Trimming took 2 bases from V and 5 from J; bases not matched to a gene: 21. Germline values: CDR1 GTSNPN, CDR2 SVGIG (reference sequence).

The chain carries TRBV2 and TRBJ1-5; 8 positions agree with TRBD1. CDR3 length equals 16 residues. Germline V CDR1 and CDR2: SNHLY, FYNNEI. V lost 7 bases, J lost 7 bases, and 15 bases stayed unmatched. The CDR3: CASKGRGQGARQPQHF. DNA for the CDR3: TGTGCCAGCAAGGGGAGAGGTCAGGGGGCAAGACAGCCCCAGCATTTT.

This chain connects TRBV7-2 to TRBJ1-3; D is possibly TRBD1 (5 bases). The CDR3 totals 16 residues. The germline V gene has CDR1 SGHTA and CDR2 FQGNSA. Trimming pared 1 base from V and 0 bases from J, leaving 10 bases between. For the CDR3, the DNA is TGTGCCAGCAGCTTAGATGCGGGACTCTCTGGAAACACCATATATTTT. It yields the protein CASSLDAGLSGNTIYF.

The chain links TRBV5-6 to TRBJ1-2, with D maybe TRBD1 (5 bases). V was cut by 2 bases and J by 6 bases, with 11 bases left in between. This CDR3 is built from 13 residues. The germline V gene has CDR1 SGHDT and CDR2 YYEEEE. This chain's CDR3 is CASSFSQGHGYTF. As DNA, the CDR3 is TGTGCCAGCAGCTTTTCGCAGGGTCATGGCTACACCTTC.

The chain employs TRBV6-6 and TRBJ2-1; tentative D call: TRBD2 (6 bases). In germline, CDR1 is MNHNY, CDR2 SVGAGI (reference sequence). The CDR3 runs 14 residues. The V end lost 6 bases, the J end lost 0 bases, and 9 bases lay between the germline ends. In DNA form, the CDR3 reads TGTGCCAGCAGCCGGGAGAGCTCCTACAATGAGCAGTTCTTC. Translated: CASSRESSYNEQFF.

J is TRBJ2-5 and V is TRBV25-1; TRBD1 agrees at 10 bases. The junction had 4 bases not matched to a gene; V was cut back by 1 base and J by 2 bases. CDR1 MGHDK and CDR2 SYGVNS come from the germline V gene. This CDR3 contains 16 residues. CDR3 loop: CASSELTGGPQETQYF. In DNA, the CDR3 is TGTGCCAGCAGTGAATTGACAGGGGGCCCACAAGAGACCCAGTACTTC.